The 21 T cell receptor beta chains reported below all come from one sample, sequenced in a study of blood T cell repertoires in COVID-19. The method was immunoSEQ multiplex PCR; TCRdb's version includes in-frame clones alone and lacks a portion of them. The sample holds roughly 95,000 clones, 75% to 95% seen once. Material: peripheral blood. The receptors derive from a woman in her forties or fifties in a cohort sampled during active COVID-19.

V usage is TRBV5-1 and J usage is TRBJ2-7; perhaps TRBD2 as D (5 bases). In germline, CDR1 is SGHRS, CDR2 YFSETQ. V was shortened by 2 bases and J by 6 bases, with 18 bases between the two germline ends. CDR3 length: 15 amino acids. The chain's CDR3 is CASSFIAAEGSEQYF. In DNA form, the CDR3 reads TGCGCCAGCAGCTTCATCGCGGCAGAAGGGAGCGAGCAGTACTTC.

This chain uses TRBV18 with TRBJ1-1, with D possibly TRBD1 on 6 matching bases. The V gene lost 3 bases and the J gene lost 7 bases, with 18 bases spanning the gap. Germline CDR1 reads KGHSH; CDR2 reads LQKENI. CDR3 length: 15 amino acids. The CDR3 loop reads CASSPFETGQIEAFF. The CDR3, as DNA: TGTGCCAGCTCACCCTTCGAAACAGGGCAGATTGAAGCTTTCTTT.

This chain uses TRBV28 with TRBJ2-7; 8 positions agree with TRBD1. The V gene end was trimmed by 5 bases and the J gene end by 6 bases; junction bases not matched to a gene: 12. Germline assignment: CDR1 MDHEN and CDR2 SYDVKM. This CDR3 spans 15 amino acids. The CDR3 DNA is TGTGCCAGCAGTCTAACCGACAGGGGTTGGGGCGAGCAGTACTTC. Translation: CASSLTDRGWGEQYF.

A single count supports this clone. The chain couples TRBV5-1 to TRBJ1-6; 10 bases agree with TRBD1. The length of the CDR3 is 17 residues. Per the germline V gene, CDR1 is SGHRS and CDR2 is YFSETQ. V trimming: 0 bases; J trimming: 9 bases; junction bases outside the gene matches: 9. CDR3 DNA: TGCGCCAGCAGCTTGGGGACAGGGGGTAGTAGTGGTTCACCCCTCCACTTT. As protein: CASSLGTGGSSGSPLHF.

J is TRBJ2-5 and V is TRBV6-5, with 8 bases matching TRBD1. Trimming cost V 6 bases and J 2 bases; bases outside gene matches: 2. Germline values: CDR1 MNHEY, CDR2 SVGAGI. This CDR3 region has 13 residues. CDR3 DNA: TGTGCCAGCAGCCGACAGGGGCAAGAGACCCAGTACTTC. Its protein is CASSRQGQETQYF.

The chain is built from TRBV7-2 and TRBJ1-2; the match to TRBD1 covers 9 bases. The CDR3 is 17 residues long. V gave up 5 bases and J gave up 2 bases; unmatched junction bases: 12. From germline, CDR1 is SGHTA and CDR2 FQGNSA. In DNA, the CDR3 is TGTGCCAGCAGCATCACAGGGGGCGTTGAAAAGAACTATGGCTACACCTTC. It encodes CASSITGGVEKNYGYTF.

The rearrangement uses TRBV3-1 (or the pseudogene TRBV3-2) and TRBJ1-4; TRBD1 matches at 7 bases. Germline values: CDR1 LGHDT, CDR2 YNNKEL (reference sequence). The CDR3 totals 16 residues. V lost 0 bases and J lost 0; bases outside the gene matches: 1. CDR3 in DNA: TGTGCCAGCAGCCAAGATCAGGGGGCAACTAATGAAAAACTGTTTTTT. Protein sequence: CASSQDQGATNEKLFF.

This rearrangement joins TRBV21-1 to TRBJ2-7; the table names TRBD2, a call not compared with the DNA. TRBV21-1 is assigned pseudogene status. The CDR3 extends over 16 amino acids. The DNA of the CDR3 is TGTGCCCCCGGGGTGGGTGGAGGGTTAGGTTCCTACGAGCAGTACTTC. Its protein is CAPGVGGGLGSYEQYF.

The rearrangement uses TRBV3-1 (or the pseudogene TRBV3-2) and TRBJ1-2; D gene ambiguous. The CDR3 totals 14 residues. From germline, CDR1 is LGHDT and CDR2 YNNKEL (reference sequence). V was cut by 1 base and J by 4 bases, with 10 bases left in between. This CDR3 is CASSQGTAGYGYTF. The CDR3 region has the DNA TGTGCCAGCAGCCAAGGCACAGCGGGCTATGGCTACACCTTC.

This clone appeared once. The CDR3 sequence: CASSGSGGSSYNEQFF. CDR3 nucleotide sequence: TGTGCCAGCAGTGGTAGCGGGGGGAGCTCCTACAATGAGCAGTTCTTC. V and J are TRBV6-1 and TRBJ2-1; 10 bases line up with TRBD2. There are 16 residues in the CDR3. The germline gives CDR1 MNHNS, CDR2 SASEGT. J was trimmed by 0 bases and V by 4 bases; bases with no gene match: 3.

This sequence joins TRBV12-5 and TRBJ2-1; 8 bases align to TRBD2. Germline values: CDR1 LGHNT, CDR2 FRNRAP. This CDR3 has 11 residues. The ends lost 6 bases at V and 10 bases at J; junction bases unmatched: 2. DNA of the CDR3: TGTGCTAGTGGGCGACTAGCGGAGCAGTTCTTC. It specifies CASGRLAEQFF.

This chain links TRBV10-3 with TRBJ2-2, with 9 bases matching TRBD1. V was pared by 6 bases and J by 4 bases, with 6 bases of the junction left unmatched. CDR1 and CDR2 from the germline V gene are ENHRY and SYGVKD. This CDR3 region has 15 residues. The CDR3 region has the DNA TGTGCCATCAGCTGGACAGGGGCGGGCACCGGGGAGCTGTTTTTT. Translation: CAISWTGAGTGELFF.

This clone showed up just a few times. This sequence joins TRBV12-3 or TRBV12-4 and TRBJ1-5; D unresolved. The CDR3 extends over 13 amino acids. V dropped 5 bases and J dropped 3 bases, with 8 bases sitting between them. DNA of the CDR3: TGTGCCAGCAGTCTATTCGACAATCAGCCCCAGCATTTT. Translating it yields CASSLFDNQPQHF.

The chain uses TRBV29-1 and TRBJ1-4; D perhaps matches TRBD1 (6 bases). The CDR3 extends over 13 amino acids. Trimming pared 6 bases from V and 4 bases from J, leaving 12 bases between. Germline V gene data show CDR1 as SQVTM and CDR2 as ANQGSEA. Here the CDR3 reads CSVTRGNNEKLFF. The CDR3 DNA reads TGCAGCGTCACCAGGGGAAATAATGAAAAACTGTTTTTT.

This chain joins TRBV28 and TRBJ1-4; 7 bases agree with TRBD1. Germline lookup yields CDR1 MDHEN and CDR2 SYDVKM. The V gene end was trimmed by 4 bases and the J gene end by 5 bases; junction bases not matched to a gene: 4. This CDR3 region has 14 residues. The CDR3 bases are TGTGCCAGCAGTTCGGGACAGATGAATGAAAAACTGTTTTTT. Encoded protein: CASSSGQMNEKLFF.

The V and J genes are TRBV2 and TRBJ1-1; D remains ambiguous. Trimming removed 0 bases at V and 1 base at J, with 9 bases between. This CDR3 has 15 amino acids. Germline CDR1 and CDR2: SNHLY and FYNNEI. CDR3 residues: CASSEALYRNTEAFF. The CDR3 bases are TGTGCCAGCAGTGAAGCGCTTTACAGGAACACTGAAGCTTTCTTT.

The gene calls are TRBV27 and TRBJ1-2; tentatively, D is TRBD1 (6 bases). The CDR3 sequence is 14 residues long. V was shortened by 7 bases and J by 7 bases, with 19 bases between the two germline ends. Looked up from germline, CDR1 is MNHEY and CDR2 is SMNVEV (reference sequence). The CDR3 loop is CASKRGQGNGGYTF. The CDR3 coding sequence is TGTGCCAGCAAAAGAGGGCAGGGGAACGGTGGCTACACCTTC.

V gene TRBV4-1 combines with J gene TRBJ1-2; 8 positions agree with TRBD1. This CDR3 contains 16 residues. From germline, CDR1 is MGHRA and CDR2 YSYEKL. The trim removed 2 bases at V and 2 bases at J, leaving 7 bases unmatched. The CDR3 DNA is TGCGCCAGCAGCCAACCCCGACAGGGGACAAACTATGGCTACACCTTC. Its translation is CASSQPRQGTNYGYTF.

The CDR3 loop is CASSTSGTGGADTQYF. In DNA form, the CDR3 reads TGTGCCAGCAGCACCAGTGGGACAGGGGGGGCAGATACGCAGTATTTT. This chain joins TRBV7-3 and TRBJ2-3, with TRBD1 matching over 11 bases. There are 16 residues in the CDR3. Germline assignment: CDR1 SGHTA and CDR2 FQGTGA. Trimming cost V 5 bases and J 4 bases; bases outside gene matches: 8.

V is TRBV7-9 and J is TRBJ2-7, with D unresolved. The germline V gene encodes CDR1 SEHNR and CDR2 FQNEAQ (reference sequence). V was cut by 5 bases and J by 7 bases, with 12 bases left in between. CDR3 size: 12 residues. CDR3 protein: CASSHDSTEQYF. The CDR3 DNA is TGTGCCAGCAGCCATGACTCCACTGAGCAGTACTTC.

This clone showed up just once. The V and J genes are TRBV7-9 and TRBJ1-1, with no clear D. The CDR3 has 14 amino acids. Germline CDR1 and CDR2: SEHNR and FQNEAQ (reference sequence). V lost 5 bases and J 4 bases, leaving 14 bases between the germline ends. CDR3 bases: TGTGCCAGCAGCCAACAACAATCGGGCACTGAAGCTTTCTTT. As protein: CASSQQQSGTEAFF.